These 9 T cell receptor beta chains were all obtained from the same sample, sequenced in a study of CD8+ T cells in alopecia areata (dated 2018 in TCRdb). The sample's time point label is to be understood as: less than five weeks on oral tofacitinib. In the paper's terms, the treatment or condition label means: oral pan-JAK inhibitor, 5-10 mg twice daily. Libraries were prepared through the immunoSEQ multiplex PCR assay. RNA was extracted from all samples and reverse transcribed into cDNA, which served as template for TCR sequencing. TCRdb provides this immuneACCESS table in a form limited to in-frame rearrangements. Some clones are lacking; in checked studies, under half of them reflect an unresolved V gene, and why the rest are absent is not known. Within this sample are about 220,000 clones, with about 50% of them counted one time only. Together, the top ten hold around 1.5% of the sample. Sequencing was performed on CD4+ T cells sorted from blood, taken at week 4, from a patient treated with tofacitinib. Receptors were obtained from a human donor with alopecia areata.

J is TRBJ2-7 and V is TRBV4-3; a weak D match, TRBD2 (5 bases). V was clipped by 0 bases and J by 2 bases, with 8 bases between them. This CDR3 has 14 residues. Germline-derived CDR1 and CDR2 are LGHNA and YSLEER. DNA of the CDR3: TGCGCCAGCAGCCAAGAGGACGGGACCTACGAGCAGTACTTC. Encoded protein: CASSQEDGTYEQYF.

The chain joins TRBV2 to TRBJ2-3, with D perhaps assigned TRBD1 or TRBD2 (5 bases each). V lost 4 bases and J 2 bases, leaving 10 bases between the germline ends. The germline gives CDR1 SNHLY, CDR2 FYNNEI. The CDR3 sequence is 14 residues long. The CDR3 here is CASSGEGPTDTQYF. DNA for the CDR3: TGTGCCAGCAGTGGTGAGGGACCCACAGATACGCAGTATTTT.

The chain has TRBV29-1 and TRBJ1-2; possibly TRBD1 for D (5 bases). Germline V gene sequence: CDR1 SQVTM, CDR2 ANQGSEA. V lost 3 bases to trimming and J lost 7 bases, with 9 bases between them. This CDR3 has 11 residues. The CDR3 bases are TGCAGCGTTGATGATGGGGGTGGCTACACCTTC. This sequence encodes CSVDDGGGYTF.

This clone was observed a few times. The V gene is TRBV7-2, the J gene TRBJ2-1; perhaps D is TRBD1 or TRBD2 (5 bases each). Trimming shortened V by 5 bases and J by 10 bases, and 24 bases separated the two germline ends. The CDR3 has 16 amino acids. Germline V gives CDR1 SGHTA, CDR2 FQGNSA. The CDR3 region has the DNA TGTGCCAGCAGCCAACAGGTTGGGACCGCACGCTGGGAGCAGTTCTTC. Its translation is CASSQQVGTARWEQFF.

This chain connects TRBV15 to TRBJ2-1; D is unclear. The CDR3 sequence is 12 residues long. Germline V gene data show CDR1 as LNHNV and CDR2 as YYDKDF (reference sequence). With 0 bases removed from V and 9 bases from J, the gap between germline ends came to 6 bases. In DNA form, the CDR3 reads TGTGCCACCAGCAGAGACACCACTGAGCAGTTCTTC. Translated, it gives CATSRDTTEQFF.

This clone was recorded a few times. The chain couples TRBV7-6 to TRBJ1-2, with 7 bases lining up with TRBD1. CDR1 is SGHVS and CDR2 is FNYEAQ in the germline V gene. The CDR3 length is 14 residues. V lost 4 bases, J lost 4 bases, and 6 bases stayed unmatched. CDR3 loop: CASSSTGDIYGYTF. The CDR3 DNA is TGTGCCAGCAGCTCCACAGGGGATATCTATGGCTACACCTTC.

This clone turned up a few times. The chain is built from TRBV5-1 and TRBJ1-6; D is unclear. V lost 0 bases, J lost 7 bases, and 8 bases lay in between. The CDR3 contains 14 residues. The germline V gene encodes CDR1 SGHRS and CDR2 YFSETQ. CDR3 residues: CASSLVAGNSPLHF. In nucleotides, the CDR3 is TGCGCCAGCAGCTTGGTGGCAGGAAATTCACCCCTCCACTTT. The variable domain in full, completed from reference TRBV5-1 and TRBJ1-6, reads KAGVTQTPRYLIKTRGQQVTLSCSPISGHRSVSWYQQTPGQGLQFLFEYFSETQRNKGNFPGRFSGRQFSNSRSEMNVSTLELGDSALYLCASSLVAGNSPLHFGNGTRLTVT.

This clone was counted between two and nine times. The gene calls are TRBV5-1 and TRBJ1-1; 11 bases agree with TRBD1. Germline CDR1 reads SGHRS; CDR2 reads YFSETQ. This CDR3 has 14 residues. The ends lost 4 bases at V and 4 bases at J; junction bases unmatched: 3. CDR3 sequence (DNA): TGCGCCAGCAGCGGAGGGACAGGGGGCACTGAAGCTTTCTTT. As protein: CASSGGTGGTEAFF.

The V and J genes are TRBV5-1 and TRBJ1-5; 10 bases fit TRBD1. The V gene end was trimmed by 4 bases and the J gene end by 2 bases; junction bases not matched to a gene: 3. CDR1 is SGHRS, CDR2 YFSETQ, per germline. The CDR3 extends over 15 amino acids. In DNA, the CDR3 is TGCGCCAGCAGCCCTGGACAGGGGGGCAATCAGCCCCAGCATTTT. It specifies CASSPGQGGNQPQHF.